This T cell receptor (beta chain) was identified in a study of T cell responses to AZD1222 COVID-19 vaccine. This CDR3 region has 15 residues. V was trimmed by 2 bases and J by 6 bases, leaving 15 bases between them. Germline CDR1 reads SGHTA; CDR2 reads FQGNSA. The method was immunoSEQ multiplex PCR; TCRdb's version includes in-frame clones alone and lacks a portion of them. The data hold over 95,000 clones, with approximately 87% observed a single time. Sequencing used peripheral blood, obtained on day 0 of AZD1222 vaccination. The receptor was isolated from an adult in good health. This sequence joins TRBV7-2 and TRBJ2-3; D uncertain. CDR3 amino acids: CASSLNPLTLDTQYF. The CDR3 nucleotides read TGTGCCAGCAGCTTAAATCCCCTCACCTTGGATACGCAGTATTTT.